These 25 T cell receptor beta chains were all obtained from the same sample, sequenced in a study of beta chain features in type 1 diabetes. Expressed TCRB transcripts were sequenced after all isolated RNA was converted to cDNA. Profiled with immunoSEQ multiplex PCR; TCRdb holds only in-frame clones, not every one. Found here are roughly 700,000 clones, roughly 12% of them singletons; the top ten hold approximately 0.021%. Their specific antigens are unknown. Study results and caveats: Type 1 diabetes patients had moderately but significantly shorter TCRB CDR3s in all four CD4+ subsets.

Input material: naive CD4+ T cells from blood. All receptors come from a man aged 18 to 35 with type 1 diabetes.

The chain links TRBV12-5 to TRBJ2-1; D not resolved. The V gene lost 2 bases and the J gene lost 9 bases, with 14 bases spanning the gap. Germline assignment: CDR1 LGHNT and CDR2 FRNRAP. The CDR3 is made up of 14 amino acids. CDR3 bases: TGTGCTAGTGGTTTGCCCCCCCATGGTGTTGAGCAGTTCTTC. Amino acids: CASGLPPHGVEQFF. Together with reference TRBV12-5 and TRBJ2-1, the CDR3 gives the full variable domain: DARVTQTPRHKVTEMGQEVTMRCQPILGHNTVFWYRQTMMQGLELLAYFRNRAPLDDSGMPKDRFSAEMPDATLATLKIQPSEPRDSAVYFCASGLPPHGVEQFFGPGTRLTVL.

The sample holds a few counts of this clone. The chain carries TRBV27 and TRBJ2-5; a possible D gene is TRBD1 (5 bases). The germline V gene has CDR1 MNHEY and CDR2 SMNVEV (reference sequence). Trimming cost V 8 bases and J 5 bases, with 18 bases left between them. The CDR3 loop spans 14 amino acids. The CDR3 nucleotides are TGTGCCAGCGGCCCAAGCAGGGTTGTCGAGACCCAGTACTTC. Its protein product is CASGPSRVVETQYF.

The chain carries TRBV16 and TRBJ1-1, with 9 nucleotides matching TRBD1. This CDR3 has 14 amino acids. V shed 3 bases and J 3 bases; nucleotides not matched to a gene: 2. Germline V gives CDR1 KGHSY, CDR2 FQNENV. CDR3 residues: CASSHRQGDTEAFF. The CDR3 coding sequence is TGTGCCAGCAGCCACAGACAGGGGGACACTGAAGCTTTCTTT. Full variable domain (outside the CDR3, taken from reference TRBV16 and TRBJ1-1): GEEVAQTPKHLVRGEGQKAKLYCAPIKGHSYVFWYQQVLKNEFKFLISFQNENVFDETGMPKERFSAKCLPNSPCSLEIQATKLEDSAVYFCASSHRQGDTEAFFGQGTRLTVV.

This clone was recorded a few times. V gene TRBV7-2 combines with J gene TRBJ2-5, with TRBD2 as a possible D gene (6 bases). Between the trimmed V and J ends, which lost 5 bases and 3 bases, there was a span of 19 bases. The CDR3 is made up of 16 amino acids. Germline V gene lookup returns CDR1 SGHTA and CDR2 FQGNSA. CDR3 sequence reads: CASSMGGFVGEETQYF. The CDR3 DNA reads TGTGCCAGCAGCATGGGGGGTTTCGTCGGGGAAGAGACCCAGTACTTC.

This clone was counted between two and nine times. The rearrangement uses TRBV30 and TRBJ1-2, with 7 bases that match TRBD1. CDR1 GTSNPN and CDR2 SVGIG come from the germline V gene (reference sequence). The CDR3 has 12 residues. J lost 4 bases, V lost 4 bases, and 3 bases had no gene match. The CDR3 spells CAWNSGGYGYTF. The CDR3 coding sequence is TGTGCCTGGAACTCAGGGGGCTATGGCTACACCTTC.

The rearrangement joins TRBV11-1 to TRBJ1-1; no firm D call. Germline V gene data show CDR1 as SGHAT and CDR2 as FQDESV (reference sequence). The CDR3 totals 13 residues. The V end was cut by 2 bases, the J end by 1 base, with 5 bases between. CDR3 sequence reads: CASSLSQNTEAFF. The CDR3 coding sequence is TGTGCCAGCAGCTTAAGCCAGAACACTGAAGCTTTCTTT.

This clone has more than one count but fewer than ten. J is TRBJ2-3 and V is TRBV15; TRBD1 aligns across 9 bases. Looked up from germline, CDR1 is LNHNV and CDR2 is YYDKDF (reference sequence). This CDR3 region has 19 residues. With 3 bases clipped from V and 4 bases from J, the junction kept 17 bases outside the gene matches. The CDR3, as DNA: TGTGCCACCAGCAGGGCTTGGGAATACGGGACAGGGAGCGCAGATACGCAGTATTTT. It codes for CATSRAWEYGTGSADTQYF.

This clone was seen only a few times. The chain employs TRBV30 and TRBJ2-3, with D perhaps matching TRBD1 (6 bases). The CDR3 extends over 14 amino acids. V was shortened by 2 bases and J by 4 bases, with 13 bases between the two germline ends. Germline assignment: CDR1 GTSNPN and CDR2 SVGIG (reference sequence). The CDR3 reads CAWSLQGVADTQYF. In DNA, the CDR3 is TGTGCCTGGAGTTTACAGGGTGTAGCAGATACGCAGTATTTT.

This clone has just a few counts. V is TRBV7-9 and J is TRBJ1-1; D is unclear. Per germline, CDR1 SEHNR and CDR2 FQNEAQ (reference sequence). This CDR3 has 12 amino acids. V was clipped by 4 bases and J by 6 bases, with 9 bases between them. The CDR3 DNA reads TGTGCCAGCAGCTCGCCTGATCCTGAAGCTTTCTTT. This gives the protein CASSSPDPEAFF.

The chain couples TRBV5-6 to TRBJ2-1; a possible D gene is TRBD2 (7 bases). The CDR3 sequence is 15 residues long. Trimming removed 2 bases from V and 7 bases from J, with 16 bases in between. Germline values: CDR1 SGHDT, CDR2 YYEEEE. As DNA, the CDR3 is TGTGCCAGCAGCTTAAGCCCGGGGGGCGAGAATGAGCAGTTCTTC. This encodes CASSLSPGGENEQFF. The full variable domain, rest sourced from reference TRBV5-6 and TRBJ2-1, is DAGVTQSPTHLIKTRGQQVTLRCSPKSGHDTVSWYQQALGQGPQFIFQYYEEEERQRGNFPDRFSGHQFPNYSSELNVNALLLGDSALYLCASSLSPGGENEQFFGPGTRLTVL.

V and J are TRBV19 and TRBJ2-3; TRBD2 aligns across 9 bases. Germline trimming cut 7 bases from V and 2 bases from J; bases unmatched to any gene: 7. In germline, CDR1 is LNHDA, CDR2 SQIVND (reference sequence). This CDR3 is built from 15 residues. CDR3: CASTAGLAFTDTQYF. CDR3 bases: TGTGCCAGTACCGCGGGACTAGCTTTCACAGATACGCAGTATTTT. Complete variable domain (other parts from reference TRBV19 and TRBJ2-3): DGGITQSPKYLFRKEGQNVTLSCEQNLNHDAMYWYRQDPGQGLRLIYYSQIVNDFQKGDIAEGYSVSREKKESFPLTVTSAQKNPTAFYLCASTAGLAFTDTQYFGPGTRLTVL.

This clone appeared a single time. The chain recombines TRBV5-1 with TRBJ2-2; 7 positions match TRBD1. CDR3 length equals 15 residues. With V trimmed by 4 bases and J by 0 bases, 3 bases remained unmatched. Germline V gene sequence: CDR1 SGHRS, CDR2 YFSETQ. The CDR3 loop reads CASSTGQANTGELFF. In DNA form, the CDR3 reads TGCGCCAGCAGCACAGGACAGGCGAACACCGGGGAGCTGTTTTTT.

The gene calls are TRBV5-1 and TRBJ2-1; possibly TRBD1 or TRBD2 for D (5 bases each). Germline assignment: CDR1 SGHRS and CDR2 YFSETQ. There are 16 residues in the CDR3. Deletions cut 3 bases from V and 0 bases from J, with 13 bases between. CDR3 sequence reads: CASSSSGRSSYNEQFF. CDR3 bases: TGCGCCAGCAGCTCATCAGGGAGAAGCTCCTACAATGAGCAGTTCTTC.

Only a few counts were recorded for this clone. The chain couples TRBV29-1 to TRBJ2-3, with TRBD2 matching over 15 bases. V shed 6 bases and J 4 bases; nucleotides not matched to a gene: 8. Germline CDR1 reads SQVTM; CDR2 reads ANQGSEA. The CDR3 covers 16 residues. CDR3 nucleotide sequence: TGCAGCGTCGTCGGACTAGCGGGGGGGCCCCCAGATACGCAGTATTTT. It codes for CSVVGLAGGPPDTQYF.

The chain combines TRBV5-4 with TRBJ1-1; TRBD1 aligns across 7 bases. CDR3 size: 14 residues. The V and J ends lost 2 bases and 8 bases, in that order; junction bases with no gene match: 9. Germline V lookup: CDR1 SGHNT, CDR2 YYREEE (reference sequence). The CDR3 DNA reads as TGTGCCAGCAGCTTCGACAGGGTGTCGGCCGAAGCTTTCTTT. It translates to CASSFDRVSAEAFF.

The chain combines TRBV14 with TRBJ2-7; D is perhaps TRBD2 (6 bases). The CDR3 is 17 amino acids. Germline CDR1 SGHDN, CDR2 FVKESK. V lost 0 bases to trimming and J lost 1 base, with 16 bases between them. CDR3 protein: CASSQEGWRGLSYEQYF. DNA of the CDR3: TGTGCCAGCAGCCAAGAGGGCTGGAGGGGCCTTTCCTACGAGCAGTACTTC. The whole variable domain, remainder taken from reference TRBV14 and TRBJ2-7, is EAGVTQFPSHSVIEKGQTVTLRCDPISGHDNLYWYRRVMGKEIKFLLHFVKESKQDESGMPNNRFLAERTGGTYSTLKVQPAELEDSGVYFCASSQEGWRGLSYEQYFGPGTRLTVT.

This clone was observed a few times. The chain recombines TRBV5-6 with TRBJ2-4, with D maybe TRBD1 (6 bases). Looked up from germline, CDR1 is SGHDT and CDR2 is YYEEEE. Trimming took 0 bases from V and 3 from J, leaving 7 bases between them. CDR3 length: 14 amino acids. CDR3 residues: CASSLEGDKNIQYF. CDR3 nucleotides: TGTGCCAGCAGCTTGGAGGGGGACAAAAACATTCAGTACTTC. Combining the CDR3 with reference TRBV5-6 and TRBJ2-4 gives the whole variable domain DAGVTQSPTHLIKTRGQQVTLRCSPKSGHDTVSWYQQALGQGPQFIFQYYEEEERQRGNFPDRFSGHQFPNYSSELNVNALLLGDSALYLCASSLEGDKNIQYFGAGTRLSVL.

The chain combines TRBV30 with TRBJ1-4; D may be TRBD1 (5 bases). V was pared by 5 bases and J by 6 bases, with 13 bases between. Germline CDR1 and CDR2: GTSNPN and SVGIG (reference sequence). The CDR3 runs to 13 residues. CDR3 loop: CAWYGGRDEKLFF. CDR3 bases: TGTGCCTGGTACGGGGGACGGGATGAAAAACTGTTTTTT.

J is TRBJ1-2 and V is TRBV18; D may be TRBD1 (5 bases). The length of the CDR3 is 15 residues. The V gene lost 1 base and the J gene lost 0 bases, with 9 bases spanning the gap. The germline gives CDR1 KGHSH, CDR2 LQKENI. The CDR3, as DNA: TGTGCCAGCTCACCACGGGACGGCACTAACTATGGCTACACCTTC. This sequence encodes CASSPRDGTNYGYTF.

The CDR3 here is CASSGPGALGNTIYF. CDR3 coding DNA: TGTGCCAGCAGTGGACCGGGTGCCCTCGGAAACACCATATATTTT. The chain employs TRBV28 and TRBJ1-3; D unresolved. The ends were cut back, 5 bases at V and 4 bases at J, with 15 bases in the middle. The CDR3 has 15 residues. Germline lookup yields CDR1 MDHEN and CDR2 SYDVKM.

This clone occurred a few times. The chain combines TRBV7-2 with TRBJ2-3; the D gene is possibly TRBD1 (5 bases). The V gene's germline CDR1 is SGHTA and CDR2 FQGNSA. The CDR3 extends over 14 amino acids. The V end lost 6 bases, the J end lost 2 bases, and 12 bases lay between the germline ends. The CDR3 DNA reads TGTGCCAGCAGGACTCGACAGACCACAGATACGCAGTATTTT. As protein: CASRTRQTTDTQYF.

In this sample, this clone turned up a few times. V and J are TRBV23-1 and TRBJ2-1, with D possibly TRBD1 on 5 matching bases. TRBV23-1 is reported as an ORF; its role is uncertain. This CDR3 comprises 18 residues. V lost 3 bases to trimming and J lost 6 bases, with 24 bases between them. The CDR3 loop is CASSHSRQGHIGVNEQFF. DNA of the CDR3: TGCGCCAGCAGTCACTCCCGCCAGGGCCATATAGGGGTCAATGAGCAGTTCTTC.

This clone was seen more than once but under ten times. CDR3 loop: CASSVAGGVTDTQYF. CDR3 sequence (DNA): TGTGCCAGCAGCGTAGCTGGGGGTGTCACAGATACGCAGTATTTT. The genes are TRBV9 and TRBJ2-3, with D possibly called TRBD1 or TRBD2 (5 bases each). Per the germline V gene, CDR1 is SGDLS and CDR2 is YYNGEE. The CDR3 has 15 residues. The germline V and J ends were trimmed by 0 bases and 2 bases, with 10 bases remaining between them.

This clone appeared a few times. Distinct nucleotide sequences in the sample also encode this CDR3. V is TRBV4-2 and J is TRBJ1-1; 10 bases are a match to TRBD1. Germline V gene lookup returns CDR1 LGHNA and CDR2 YNFKEQ. J gave up 3 bases and V 1 base, and 2 bases lay outside the gene matches. The CDR3 consists of 15 residues. This CDR3 is CASSQAGTGDTEAFF. The CDR3, as DNA: TGTGCCAGCAGCCAAGCCGGGACAGGGGACACTGAAGCTTTCTTT.

This clone appeared once. J is TRBJ2-1 and V is TRBV11-3; D might be TRBD1 or TRBD2, each matching 6 bases. The CDR3 spans 12 residues. Trimming cost V 5 bases and J 9 bases, with 11 bases left between them. Germline assignment: CDR1 SGHNT and CDR2 YENEEA. The CDR3 DNA reads as TGTGCCAGCAGCCTGGGGGGCGTTGAGCAGTTCTTC. It codes for CASSLGGVEQFF.